A single sample is the source of the 8 T cell receptor beta chains below, sequenced in a study of OX40 agonist ivuxolimab in advanced cancers. Here immunoSEQ multiplex PCR was the method, and the copy in TCRdb shows in-frame clones only, minus some. The sample contains about 86,000 clones, about 90% of which appear only once. The material was CD4+ or CD8+ T cells sorted from blood, obtained in a trial of the OX40 agonist ivuxolimab. Receptors were obtained from an adult with an advanced solid tumor such as melanoma, head and neck, liver or kidney cancer.

The genes are TRBV7-9 and TRBJ2-1; 8 bases line up with TRBD2. The length of the CDR3 is 15 residues. Germline CDR1 and CDR2: SEHNR and FQNEAQ (reference sequence). V dropped 5 bases and J dropped 5; count of bases not matched to a gene: 8. Here the CDR3 reads CASSLSGNRNNEQFF. DNA for the CDR3: TGTGCCAGCAGCCTTAGCGGGAATCGGAACAATGAGCAGTTCTTC.

V and J are TRBV7-6 and TRBJ2-1; 9 positions match TRBD2. This CDR3 region has 18 residues. Germline trimming cut 1 base from V and 4 bases from J; bases unmatched to any gene: 11. From germline, CDR1 is SGHVS and CDR2 FNYEAQ. The CDR3 reads CASSLGYSGRPQYNEQFF. Written as DNA, the CDR3 is TGTGCCAGCAGCTTAGGATATAGCGGGAGACCCCAATACAATGAGCAGTTCTTC.

This clone was observed once. The chain is built from TRBV5-1 and TRBJ2-2, with TRBD2 matching over 7 bases. V gave up 2 bases and J gave up 6 bases; unmatched junction bases: 4. Germline V lookup: CDR1 SGHRS, CDR2 YFSETQ. This CDR3 comprises 14 residues. The CDR3 DNA is TGCGCCAGCAGCTTATCGGGAGGTCCCGGGGAGCTGTTTTTT. Its translation: CASSLSGGPGELFF.

The chain is built from TRBV5-1 and TRBJ2-6; maybe TRBD1 (5 bases). V lost 4 bases and J lost 4, with 18 bases in between. The CDR3 loop spans 17 amino acids. The V gene's germline CDR1 is SGHRS and CDR2 YFSETQ. The CDR3: CASSLTAALAGANVLTF. CDR3 bases: TGCGCCAGCAGCCTGACAGCTGCCCTGGCCGGGGCCAACGTCCTGACTTTC.

The chain carries TRBV2 and TRBJ2-7; no definite D call. Germline CDR1 is SNHLY and CDR2 is FYNNEI. The CDR3 covers 14 residues. V was clipped by 4 bases and J by 4 bases, with 14 bases between them. The CDR3 nucleotides are TGTGCCAGCAGTGCTCAACTGACACTTTACGAGCAGTACTTC. Translated, it gives CASSAQLTLYEQYF. The variable domain in full, completed from reference TRBV2 and TRBJ2-7, reads EPEVTQTPSHQVTQMGQEVILRCVPISNHLYFYWYRQILGQKVEFLVSFYNNEISEKSEIFDDQFSVERPDGSNFTLKIRSTKLEDSAMYFCASSAQLTLYEQYFGPGTRLTVT.

The V call is TRBV9, the J call TRBJ2-1, with a weak D call TRBD1 (5 bases). V shed 0 bases and J shed 9 bases, with 16 bases lying between them. Germline assignment: CDR1 SGDLS and CDR2 YYNGEE. The CDR3 consists of 15 residues. The CDR3 loop is CASSVVAGFYGEQFF. CDR3 nucleotides: TGTGCCAGCAGCGTAGTGGCAGGGTTTTACGGTGAGCAGTTCTTC.

The chain links TRBV14 to TRBJ2-7; no definite D call. V was cut by 2 bases and J by 6 bases, with 11 bases left in between. This CDR3 spans 13 amino acids. Germline CDR1 and CDR2: SGHDN and FVKESK. The CDR3 nucleotides read TGTGCCAGCAGCCAAATGGGATTACTCGAGCAGTACTTC. This translates into CASSQMGLLEQYF.

This clone has only one observation. The chain uses TRBV11-3 and TRBJ2-1; 11 bases map to TRBD2. Germline CDR1 is SGHNT and CDR2 is YENEEA. This CDR3 contains 15 residues. J lost 9 bases, V lost 4 bases, and 8 bases had no gene match. CDR3 protein: CASSSLAGGRGEQFF. Here the CDR3 DNA reads TGTGCCAGCAGCTCCTTAGCGGGAGGGCGGGGTGAGCAGTTCTTC.